This paragraph covers one T cell receptor beta chain sequence. Individually, cDNA molecules had unique molecular identifiers attached to them. TCRdb analysed the 5' RACE reads with MiXCR anew, one entry per CDR3 protein. The sample consists of 75,000 to 100,000 distinct CDR3 sequences, 14% of them appearing once. The data originate from a study of early T cells in non-severe SARS-CoV-2 infection. The wider study: The sequenced material was bulk RNA from unsorted whole blood, and its chains were unpaired.

V lost 4 bases and J 2 bases, leaving 13 bases between the germline ends. This CDR3 has 14 amino acids. Germline CDR1 is SGDLS and CDR2 is YYNGEE. The sample was whole blood. This TCR was recovered from an adult who was a healthcare worker with PCR-confirmed SARS-CoV-2 infection or an uninfected control (not recorded which). The chain recombines TRBV9 with TRBJ2-7; D remains ambiguous. The CDR3 region has the DNA TGTGCCAGCAGCAAGGGTAGTAAGACCTACGAGCAGTACTTC. Protein sequence: CASSKGSKTYEQYF.